These 12 T cell receptor beta chains originate from one sample sequenced in a study of blood T cell repertoires in COVID-19 (dated by TCRdb to 2018 to 2021). The library was made by the immunoSEQ multiplex PCR assay. TCRdb retrieved this table from immuneACCESS and kept in-frame rearrangements only. Not all clones are present; in checked studies, unresolved V genes account for under half, and no reason is known for the remainder. The sample profile shows fewer than 200,000 clones; roughly 84% of them were found once. Around 2.9% of the sample is in the top ten clones. The source material was PBMCs or T cells enriched from blood (not recorded which). The receptors were gathered from a woman aged 30 to 39 who had been exposed to COVID-19.

The rearrangement uses TRBV6-1 and TRBJ2-1, with a tentative D call TRBD2 (6 bases). V lost 4 bases, J lost 5 bases, and 18 bases lay in between. The CDR3 contains 16 residues. Germline CDR1 is MNHNS and CDR2 is SASEGT. In DNA, the CDR3 is TGTGCCAGCAGTGTCGGAGGCGGGGCGGGAAACAATGAGCAGTTCTTC. It yields the protein CASSVGGGAGNNEQFF.

The chain has TRBV5-1 and TRBJ2-7; 11 nucleotides match TRBD2. Looked up from germline, CDR1 is SGHRS and CDR2 is YFSETQ. The CDR3 runs 15 residues. V trimming: 5 bases; J trimming: 3 bases; junction bases outside the gene matches: 7. As DNA, the CDR3 is TGCGCCAGCAGGGATAGCGGGGGGGCCATCTACGAGCAGTACTTC. It yields the protein CASRDSGGAIYEQYF. Variable domain in full (rest from reference TRBV5-1 and TRBJ2-7): KAGVTQTPRYLIKTRGQQVTLSCSPISGHRSVSWYQQTPGQGLQFLFEYFSETQRNKGNFPGRFSGRQFSNSRSEMNVSTLELGDSALYLCASRDSGGAIYEQYFGPGTRLTVT.

The chain employs TRBV19 and TRBJ2-6, with TRBD1 matching 7 bases. The V segment lost 7 bases and the J segment 0 bases; nucleotides outside the gene matches: 6. The CDR3 sequence is 16 residues long. Germline CDR1 is LNHDA and CDR2 is SQIVND (reference sequence). CDR3 nucleotide sequence: TGTGCCAGTACCTTTACAGGGGCCTCTGGGGCCAACGTCCTGACTTTC. This sequence encodes CASTFTGASGANVLTF. Combining the CDR3 with reference TRBV19 and TRBJ2-6 gives the whole variable domain DGGITQSPKYLFRKEGQNVTLSCEQNLNHDAMYWYRQDPGQGLRLIYYSQIVNDFQKGDIAEGYSVSREKKESFPLTVTSAQKNPTAFYLCASTFTGASGANVLTFGAGSRLTVL.

This chain links TRBV10-3 with TRBJ1-2, with TRBD1 matching 11 bases. The CDR3 spans 18 residues. Germline V CDR1 and CDR2: ENHRY, SYGVKD. V lost 1 base and J lost 3; bases outside the gene matches: 10. The DNA for the CDR3 is TGTGCCATCAGTGAGTTGGACAGGGGGCGGAACCCCGACTATGGCTACACCTTC. Its translation is CAISELDRGRNPDYGYTF.

This clone was found a few times. This sequence joins TRBV4-1 and TRBJ1-2; tentative D call: TRBD1 (5 bases). V was cut by 4 bases and J by 7 bases, with 19 bases left in between. The V gene's germline CDR1 is MGHRA and CDR2 YSYEKL. This CDR3 has 15 amino acids. The CDR3 spells CASSLRAFSGGGYTF. The CDR3 nucleotides are TGCGCCAGCAGCCTTAGGGCCTTCTCCGGGGGTGGCTACACCTTC.

J is TRBJ2-1 and V is TRBV9; D possibly corresponds to TRBD2 (6 bases). The CDR3 is 13 amino acids. Deletions cut 2 bases from V and 13 bases from J, with 16 bases between. CDR1 is SGDLS, CDR2 YYNGEE, per germline. The CDR3 spells CASSVSQLAAQFF. The CDR3 coding sequence is TGTGCCAGCAGCGTTTCTCAACTAGCCGCACAGTTCTTC.

This rearrangement joins TRBV27 to TRBJ2-6, with a weak D call TRBD2 (5 bases). Trimming stripped 0 bases from V and 4 bases from J, with 22 bases between. CDR3 length: 20 residues. Germline CDR1 and CDR2: MNHEY and SMNVEV (reference sequence). The CDR3, as DNA: TGTGCCAGCAGTTTATCTCTCGTATTGACTCGGGGTCCCGGGGCCAACGTCCTGACTTTC. Its protein is CASSLSLVLTRGPGANVLTF.

Note on this clone: Additional DNA sequences in this sample encode the identical CDR3. The chain carries TRBV6-4 and TRBJ2-3, with 8 nucleotides matching TRBD2. The trim removed 4 bases at V and 1 base at J, leaving 4 bases unmatched. The length of the CDR3 is 15 residues. Germline CDR1 reads MRHNA; CDR2 reads SNTAGT. CDR3 coding DNA: TGTGCCAGCAGTGTAAGAGCGGGGGGCACAGATACGCAGTATTTT. Protein: CASSVRAGGTDTQYF.

J is TRBJ2-7 and V is TRBV23-1; no reliable D call. TRBV23-1 carries the ORF label, with uncertain function. V dropped 6 bases and J dropped 4 bases, with 16 bases sitting between them. This CDR3 contains 14 residues. The CDR3 DNA is TGCGCCAGCAGCCCCGGGTCTAGGTCTTACGAGCAGTACTTC. Translation: CASSPGSRSYEQYF.

This chain links TRBV6-1 with TRBJ1-2, with D hard to call. The V end lost 2 bases, the J end lost 3 bases, and 4 bases lay between the germline ends. The V gene's germline CDR1 is MNHNS and CDR2 SASEGT. This CDR3 contains 12 residues. The CDR3 DNA reads TGTGCCAGCAGTGAATCTTACTATGGCTACACCTTC. Translated: CASSESYYGYTF.

In this sample, this clone turned up once. V usage is TRBV2 and J usage is TRBJ2-5; 7 bases align to TRBD1. The CDR3 is 11 residues long. Germline-derived CDR1 and CDR2 are SNHLY and FYNNEI. V trimming: 6 bases; J trimming: 5 bases; junction bases outside the gene matches: 0. CDR3 sequence: CASRTGETQYF. In DNA form, the CDR3 reads TGTGCCAGCAGGACAGGGGAGACCCAGTACTTC.

The V gene is TRBV25-1, the J gene TRBJ1-1; TRBD1 agrees at 8 bases. Germline assignment: CDR1 MGHDK and CDR2 SYGVNS. V was pared by 2 bases and J by 10 bases, with 0 bases of the junction left unmatched. The CDR3 runs to 11 residues. The CDR3 sequence: CASSEGQGAFF. CDR3 coding DNA: TGTGCCAGCAGTGAAGGACAGGGAGCTTTCTTT.